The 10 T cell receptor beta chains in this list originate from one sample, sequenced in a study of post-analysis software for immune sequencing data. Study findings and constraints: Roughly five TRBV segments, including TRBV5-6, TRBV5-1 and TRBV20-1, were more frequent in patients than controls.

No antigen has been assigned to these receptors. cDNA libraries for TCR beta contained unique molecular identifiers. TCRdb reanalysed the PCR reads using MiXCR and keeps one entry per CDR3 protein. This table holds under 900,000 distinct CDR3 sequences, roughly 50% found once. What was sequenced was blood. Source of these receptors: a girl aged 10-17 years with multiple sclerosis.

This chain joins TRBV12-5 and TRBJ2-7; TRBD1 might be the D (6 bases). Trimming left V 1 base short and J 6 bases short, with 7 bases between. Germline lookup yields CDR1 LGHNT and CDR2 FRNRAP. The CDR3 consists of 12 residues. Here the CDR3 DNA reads TGTGCTAGTGGTTTGGACAGGGTCGAGCAGTACTTC. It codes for CASGLDRVEQYF.

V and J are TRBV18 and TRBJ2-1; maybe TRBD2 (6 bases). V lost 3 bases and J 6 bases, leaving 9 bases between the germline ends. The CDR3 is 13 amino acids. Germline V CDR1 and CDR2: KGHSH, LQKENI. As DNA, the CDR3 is TGTGCCAGCTCACCCGGGAGCCGCAATGAGCAGTTCTTC. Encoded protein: CASSPGSRNEQFF.

CDR3 region: CASSLGLAGVRETQYF. The CDR3 nucleotides read TGCGCCAGCAGCTTAGGACTAGCGGGAGTTAGAGAGACCCAGTACTTC. The chain links TRBV5-1 to TRBJ2-5; 13 bases agree with TRBD2. Germline V gene sequence: CDR1 SGHRS, CDR2 YFSETQ. CDR3 length: 16 amino acids. V gave up 2 bases and J gave up 4 bases; unmatched junction bases: 5.

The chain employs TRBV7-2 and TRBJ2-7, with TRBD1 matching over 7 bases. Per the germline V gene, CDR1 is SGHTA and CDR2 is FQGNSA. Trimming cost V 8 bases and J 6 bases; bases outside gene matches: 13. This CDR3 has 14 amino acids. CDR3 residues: CASAGTRGGPEQYF. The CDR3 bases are TGTGCCAGCGCTGGAACAAGAGGGGGCCCCGAGCAGTACTTC.

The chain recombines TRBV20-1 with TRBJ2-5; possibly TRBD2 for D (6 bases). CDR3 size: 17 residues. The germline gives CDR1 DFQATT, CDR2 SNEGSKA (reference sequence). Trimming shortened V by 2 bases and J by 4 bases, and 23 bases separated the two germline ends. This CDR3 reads CSARTGPGAAGGETQYF. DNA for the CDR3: TGCAGTGCTAGAACCGGCCCGGGAGCGGCTGGCGGAGAGACCCAGTACTTC.

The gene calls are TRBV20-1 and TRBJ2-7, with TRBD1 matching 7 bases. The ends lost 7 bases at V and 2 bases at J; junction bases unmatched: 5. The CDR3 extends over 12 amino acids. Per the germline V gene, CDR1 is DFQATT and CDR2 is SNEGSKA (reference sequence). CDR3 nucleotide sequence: TGCAGTGTTCGGGGACAGACCTACGAGCAGTACTTC. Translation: CSVRGQTYEQYF.

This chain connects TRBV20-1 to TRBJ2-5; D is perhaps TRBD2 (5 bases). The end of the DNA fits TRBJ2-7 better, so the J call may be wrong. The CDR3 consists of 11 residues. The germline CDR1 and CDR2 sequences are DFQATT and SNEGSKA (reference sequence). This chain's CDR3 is CSARDSAEQYF. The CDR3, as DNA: TGCAGTGCTAGGGACTCGGCCGAGCAGTACTTC.

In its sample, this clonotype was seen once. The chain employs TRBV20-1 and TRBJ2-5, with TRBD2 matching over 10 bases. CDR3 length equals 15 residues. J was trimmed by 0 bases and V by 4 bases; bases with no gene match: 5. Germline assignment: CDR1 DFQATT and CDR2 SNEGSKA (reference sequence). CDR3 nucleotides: TGCAGTGCTATAACCCTAGCGGGAGACCAAGAGACCCAGTACTTC. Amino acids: CSAITLAGDQETQYF.

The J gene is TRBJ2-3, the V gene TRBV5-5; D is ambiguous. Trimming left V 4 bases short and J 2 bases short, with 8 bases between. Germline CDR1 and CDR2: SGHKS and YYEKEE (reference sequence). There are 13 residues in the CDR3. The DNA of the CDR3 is TGTGCCAGCAGCCCCGAACACACAGATACGCAGTATTTT. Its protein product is CASSPEHTDTQYF. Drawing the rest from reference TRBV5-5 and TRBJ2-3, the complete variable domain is DAGVTQSPTHLIKTRGQQVTLRCSPISGHKSVSWYQQVLGQGPQFIFQYYEKEERGRGNFPDRFSARQFPNYSSELNVNALLLGDSALYLCASSPEHTDTQYFGPGTRLTVL.

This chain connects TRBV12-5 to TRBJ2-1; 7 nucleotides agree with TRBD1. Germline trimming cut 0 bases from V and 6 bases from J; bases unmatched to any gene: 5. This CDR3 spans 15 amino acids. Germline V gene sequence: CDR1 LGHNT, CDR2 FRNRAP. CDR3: CASGLVPGTANEQFF. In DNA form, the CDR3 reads TGTGCTAGTGGTTTGGTACCTGGGACAGCCAATGAGCAGTTCTTC.